This T cell receptor (beta chain) was retrieved from a study of cytotoxic CD8 clonotypes in ibrutinib-treated CLL. Study as a whole: When averaged across all of the samples, the counts came to some 250,000 productive templates and 80,000 to 100,000 productive rearrangements.

Method: immunoSEQ multiplex PCR; TCRdb's copy keeps in-frame clones and lacks some. The sample has a few hundred thousand clones; roughly two thirds are singletons. This clone was found a few times. Its antigen is as yet unknown. V was cut by 2 bases and J by 6 bases, with 13 bases left in between. CDR3 size: 14 residues. CDR1 is KGHSH and CDR2 is LQKENI in the germline V gene. General study findings and limits: Researchers report that baseline clonality outpaced age-matched healthy donors and tracked circulating CD8+ T-cell counts.

This clonotype was sampled from a human donor with chronic lymphocytic leukemia. The chain uses TRBV18 and TRBJ1-1, with D maybe TRBD1 (5 bases). The specimen was PBMCs, collected after 36 months of ibrutinib treatment. CDR3 amino acids: CASSPDAGKAEAFF. CDR3 coding DNA: TGTGCCAGCTCACCAGACGCAGGGAAGGCTGAAGCTTTCTTT.